The T cell receptor beta chain described here comes from a study of human T cells and chemical hapten exposure. Study results and caveats: Expanded TCRs produced significantly more large CDR3 similarity clusters than controls did.

Documented time point: patch test 3, about 24 weeks after DPC sensitization. Treatment of the sample: therapeutic diphenylcyclopropenone sensitization with weekly scalp DPC. This clonotype came up many times. The target antigen is unknown. Individual cDNA molecules each carried unique molecular identifiers attached by the library. In TCRdb, the RACE reads were re-called with MiXCR into one record per CDR3 protein. The table has around 130,000 distinct CDR3 sequences, about 10% seen once. The clonotype originates from a woman in her forties or fifties with alopecia areata. Some clones in this sample may be carry-over from other donors' samples. The sequencing used whole blood, collected in connection with sensitization to the hapten diphenylcyclopropenone (DPC).

The CDR3 reads CSGKVGGSTDTQYF. Written as DNA, the CDR3 is TGCAGTGGCAAGGTTGGGGGGTCCACAGATACGCAGTATTTT. The chain couples TRBV20-1 to TRBJ2-3, with D possibly TRBD2 on 6 matching bases. Germline values: CDR1 DFQATT, CDR2 SNEGSKA (reference sequence). The CDR3 runs 14 residues. Between the trimmed V and J ends, which lost 7 bases and 2 bases, there was a span of 16 bases.